A selection of T cell receptor beta chains follows, all from one sample in a study of blood T cell repertoires in COVID-19. Assay used: immunoSEQ multiplex PCR; TCRdb lists only in-frame clones, some missing. The sample consists of a few hundred thousand clones, approximately 84% of them appearing once. Sequenced sample: PBMCs or T cells enriched from blood (not recorded which). Receptors originate from a middle-aged man who had recovered from COVID-19. CDR3s include the opening cysteine and the closing phenylalanine or tryptophan. A D gene is named only where the DNA matches it firmly. The size entry is marked missing in some rows and otherwise reads once, few, many or a size class.

d_call: -; j_call: TRBJ1-1; cdr3_length: 10; v_call: TRBV6-5; clone_size: -; cdr3_nt: TGTGCCAGCAGCAGGGGAGAAGCTTTCTTT; cdr3_aa: CASSRGEAFF
d_call: TRBD1; j_call: TRBJ2-7; cdr3_length: 17; v_call: TRBV7-2; clone_size: few; cdr3_nt: TGTGCCAGCAGCTTATCACCCATAGGACAGGGGGCGAAGTGGCAGTACTTC; cdr3_aa: CASSLSPIGQGAKWQYF
d_call: TRBD1; j_call: TRBJ1-1; cdr3_length: 16; v_call: TRBV19; clone_size: -; cdr3_nt: TGTGCCAGTAGTGCTGGGACAGGACTAGGGAACACTGAAGCTTTCTTT; cdr3_aa: CASSAGTGLGNTEAFF
d_call: TRBD2; j_call: TRBJ2-2; cdr3_length: 16; v_call: TRBV11-3; clone_size: -; cdr3_nt: TGTGCCAGCACCCCGGGCGGGGGGCGTGAATCTGGGGAGCTGTTTTTT; cdr3_aa: CASTPGGGRESGELFF
d_call: TRBD2; j_call: TRBJ2-1; cdr3_length: 16; v_call: TRBV6-2/TRBV6-3; clone_size: -; cdr3_nt: TGTGCCAGCAGTTCGAAAGGACTAGCGGGGCATTGGGAGCAGTTCTTC; cdr3_aa: CASSSKGLAGHWEQFF
d_call: -; j_call: TRBJ2-1; cdr3_length: 13; v_call: TRBV29-1; clone_size: -; cdr3_nt: TGCAGCAGTGCGGGCAGCTCCTACAATGAGCAGTTCTTC; cdr3_aa: CSSAGSSYNEQFF
d_call: -; j_call: TRBJ2-7; cdr3_length: 14; v_call: TRBV27; clone_size: -; cdr3_nt: TGTGCCAGCAGTTCCCAAACGCAGCGGTACGAGCAGTACTTC; cdr3_aa: CASSSQTQRYEQYF
d_call: -; j_call: TRBJ2-7; cdr3_length: 12; v_call: TRBV19; clone_size: once; cdr3_nt: TGTGCCAGTACCCCTAACGGCTACGAGCAGTACTTC; cdr3_aa: CASTPNGYEQYF
d_call: -; j_call: TRBJ1-2; cdr3_length: 15; v_call: TRBV11-3; clone_size: few; cdr3_nt: TGTGCCAGGAAACGATCGGGGGGCTGTGACTATGGCTACACCTTC; cdr3_aa: CARKRSGGCDYGYTF
d_call: -; j_call: TRBJ1-6; cdr3_length: 14; v_call: TRBV5-4; clone_size: -; cdr3_nt: TGTGCCAGCAGCTTTGCAGGGAATAATTCACCCCTCCACTTT; cdr3_aa: CASSFAGNNSPLHF
d_call: TRBD2; j_call: TRBJ2-1; cdr3_length: 16; v_call: TRBV7-2; clone_size: once; cdr3_nt: TGTGCCAGCAGCTTAACTTGGACTAGCGGGTTAGATGAGCAGTTCTTC; cdr3_aa: CASSLTWTSGLDEQFF